The 19 T cell receptor beta chains given below trace back to one sample, sequenced in a study of blood T cell repertoires in COVID-19 (dated by TCRdb to 2020 to 2021). The library was obtained by the immunoSEQ multiplex PCR assay. TCRdb limited this immuneACCESS table to in-frame rearrangements with V and J called. A share of clones is missing; checked studies link under half to unresolved V genes, and the rest is unexplained. The table for this sample lists 200,000 to 250,000 clones; roughly four fifths of them were counted only once. The top ten constitute around 7.2% of the sample. Sample: peripheral blood. The receptor set was obtained from a woman aged 50 to 60 with acute or convalescent COVID-19.

This clone was seen once. The V call is TRBV14, the J call TRBJ2-5; 8 bases fit TRBD1. The CDR3 length is 15 residues. From germline, CDR1 is SGHDN and CDR2 FVKESK. After removal of 5 bases from V and 5 bases from J, the junction contained 10 bases not matched to a gene. In DNA, the CDR3 is TGTGCCAGCAGCGAGCTTGGCAGGGGGCTTGAGACCCAGTACTTC. This codes for CASSELGRGLETQYF.

The rearrangement joins TRBV9 to TRBJ1-1; D gene unclear. This CDR3 region has 14 residues. V was trimmed by 3 bases and J by 0 bases, leaving 9 bases between them. Germline loops: CDR1 SGDLS, CDR2 YYNGEE. The CDR3 spells CASSDPTVNTEAFF. The CDR3 nucleotides are TGTGCCAGCAGCGACCCGACTGTGAACACTGAAGCTTTCTTT.

This sequence joins TRBV6-2 or TRBV6-3 and TRBJ1-5; 8 nucleotides agree with TRBD1. This CDR3 has 16 residues. Germline-derived CDR1 and CDR2 are MNHEY and SVGEGT. Trimming removed 5 bases from V and 2 bases from J; junction bases left unmatched: 8. The CDR3 loop is CASSPDRTGRNQPQHF. The DNA of the CDR3 is TGTGCCAGCAGTCCGGACCGGACAGGGCGCAATCAGCCCCAGCATTTT.

The chain joins TRBV5-1 to TRBJ2-1; 13 positions match TRBD2. Unmatched junction bases numbered 10, after V lost 5 bases and J lost 5 bases. The CDR3 has 17 residues. Germline CDR1 SGHRS, CDR2 YFSETQ. The CDR3, as DNA: TGCGCCAGCAGTTACGACCTAGGACTAGCGGGAGACAATGAGCAGTTCTTC. Its translation: CASSYDLGLAGDNEQFF.

The gene calls are TRBV10-3 and TRBJ2-1, with TRBD2 matching 8 bases. There are 17 residues in the CDR3. V shed 0 bases and J 8 bases; nucleotides not matched to a gene: 12. CDR1 is ENHRY and CDR2 is SYGVKD in the germline V gene. CDR3 sequence (DNA): TGTGCCATCAGTGAGTCCGCTACGGGAGGGAGGAAGGATGAGCAGTTCTTC. Translating it yields CAISESATGGRKDEQFF.

The chain uses TRBV10-3 and TRBJ1-1, with D hard to call. Germline loops: CDR1 ENHRY, CDR2 SYGVKD. This CDR3 region has 12 residues. V lost 3 bases, J lost 3 bases, and 5 bases lay in between. DNA of the CDR3: TGTGCCATCAGTGACGAGTACACTGAAGCTTTCTTT. Translating it yields CAISDEYTEAFF.

This chain joins TRBV11-2 and TRBJ1-3; D uncertain. The CDR3 has 15 amino acids. V was pared by 2 bases and J by 4 bases, with 12 bases between. Germline values: CDR1 SGHAT, CDR2 FQNNGV. This CDR3 reads CASSLSPGAGNTIYF. The CDR3 DNA is TGTGCCAGCAGCTTATCCCCAGGCGCCGGAAACACCATATATTTT.

In DNA, the CDR3 is TGTGCCACCAGTGAATCTGACAGTGCTACGGGCTACACCTTC. Protein product: CATSESDSATGYTF. The rearrangement joins TRBV24-1 to TRBJ1-2; possibly TRBD1 for D (5 bases). CDR3 length equals 14 residues. Trimming pared 4 bases from V and 8 bases from J, leaving 16 bases between. Germline CDR1 is KGHDR and CDR2 is SFDVKD.

This chain connects TRBV6-5 to TRBJ2-3; D is unresolved. Looked up from germline, CDR1 is MNHEY and CDR2 is SVGAGI. V shed 3 bases and J shed 3 bases, with 7 bases lying between them. CDR3 length: 13 residues. The CDR3 DNA reads as TGTGCCAGCAGTTATTTCAGGACAGATACGCAGTATTTT. Residues: CASSYFRTDTQYF.

The chain carries TRBV19 and TRBJ2-5; 7 nucleotides agree with TRBD1. J lost 4 bases, V lost 7 bases, and 6 bases had no gene match. In germline, CDR1 is LNHDA, CDR2 SQIVND (reference sequence). This CDR3 spans 13 amino acids. The CDR3 coding sequence is TGTGCCAGTACGATAAACAGGGGAGAGACCCAGTACTTC. Amino acid sequence: CASTINRGETQYF.

The chain couples TRBV21-1 to TRBJ2-1; the table's D call, TRBD1, was not checked against the DNA. TRBV21-1 is annotated as a pseudogene. The CDR3 length is 12 residues. The CDR3 DNA is TGTGCCAGCAGAGACAGGTTCTGGGAGCAGTTCTTC. Protein sequence: CASRDRFWEQFF.

The chain has TRBV12-3 or TRBV12-4 and TRBJ1-2; a weak D match, TRBD1 (6 bases). V was trimmed by 5 bases and J by 3 bases, leaving 7 bases between them. The CDR3 spans 12 residues. The chain's CDR3 is CASSPGDYGYTF. In DNA form, the CDR3 reads TGTGCCAGCAGTCCAGGGGACTATGGCTACACCTTC.

V usage is TRBV4-1 and J usage is TRBJ2-1, with 10 bases lining up with TRBD2. V dropped 2 bases and J dropped 1; count of bases not matched to a gene: 8. The CDR3 sequence is 18 residues long. Germline-derived CDR1 and CDR2 are MGHRA and YSYEKL. CDR3 in amino acids: CASSQPLAGITSYNEQFF. The CDR3 DNA reads as TGCGCCAGCAGCCAACCACTAGCGGGAATAACATCCTACAATGAGCAGTTCTTC.

This clone was found a few times. The rearrangement links TRBV5-6 to TRBJ2-7, with D maybe TRBD1 (7 bases). CDR3 length equals 14 residues. V lost 4 bases, J lost 0 bases, and 11 bases lay in between. Germline CDR1 reads SGHDT; CDR2 reads YYEEEE. Written as DNA, the CDR3 is TGTGCCAGCAGCCCGGGGGACAGCTCCTACGAGCAGTACTTC. It codes for CASSPGDSSYEQYF.

This clone has a handful of counts. V and J are TRBV27 and TRBJ1-2; weak D call: TRBD1 (5 bases). V lost 7 bases and J lost 6, with 15 bases in between. Germline-derived CDR1 and CDR2 are MNHEY and SMNVEV (reference sequence). The CDR3 loop spans 13 amino acids. CDR3 protein: CASKAQGGDGYTF. In DNA, the CDR3 is TGTGCCAGCAAGGCCCAGGGAGGGGATGGCTACACCTTC.

V is TRBV19 and J is TRBJ2-1; 12 nucleotides line up with TRBD1. The CDR3 has 16 amino acids. Losses at the gene ends were 4 bases for V and 5 bases for J; bases not matched to a gene: 6. Germline CDR1 is LNHDA and CDR2 is SQIVND (reference sequence). The CDR3 protein is CASSTPRDRGHNEQFF. In DNA, the CDR3 is TGTGCCAGTAGTACCCCCCGGGACAGGGGGCACAATGAGCAGTTCTTC.

This chain links TRBV19 with TRBJ1-2, with 7 bases aligning to TRBD1. The germline gives CDR1 LNHDA, CDR2 SQIVND (reference sequence). V lost 4 bases and J lost 2; bases outside the gene matches: 1. CDR3 length: 13 amino acids. CDR3 sequence (DNA): TGTGCCAGTAGTACGACAGGGAACTATGGCTACACCTTC. Its protein product is CASSTTGNYGYTF.

This chain links TRBV2 with TRBJ1-3; 7 positions match TRBD1. J was trimmed by 4 bases and V by 3 bases; bases with no gene match: 21. The germline V gene encodes CDR1 SNHLY and CDR2 FYNNEI. CDR3 length: 20 amino acids. The CDR3 DNA reads TGTGCCAGCAGTGACCCACGCCGGCCCCCCTCCGGACAGGAGGGAAACACCATATATTTT. It encodes CASSDPRRPPSGQEGNTIYF.

The chain is built from TRBV6-6 and TRBJ1-6; no definite D call. The CDR3 covers 12 residues. Germline V gene data show CDR1 as MNHNY and CDR2 as SVGAGI (reference sequence). V shed 6 bases and J shed 8 bases, with 8 bases lying between them. Here the CDR3 reads CASRLQDSPLHF. CDR3 DNA: TGTGCCAGCAGACTTCAGGATTCACCCCTCCACTTT.